Below are 23 T cell receptor beta chains sequenced from a single sample in a study of blood T cell repertoires in COVID-19 (TCRdb year 2020). Libraries were constructed by the immunoSEQ multiplex PCR assay. TCRdb took over this immuneACCESS table, retaining in-frame rearrangements with V and J assigned. Such tables are incomplete; in checked studies, under half of the missing clones stem from an unresolved V gene, and the remainder is unexplained. In this sample the table shows approximately 190,000 clones, 80% to 85% of which occur a single time. The top ten constitute under 7.5% of the sample. The sequenced sample consisted of peripheral blood. Source of these receptors: a woman in her thirties or forties with acute or convalescent COVID-19.

V gene TRBV7-9 combines with J gene TRBJ2-7, with D possibly matching TRBD2 (6 bases). The germline CDR1 and CDR2 sequences are SEHNR and FQNEAQ (reference sequence). The V and J ends lost 1 base and 3 bases respectively, with 10 bases between them. The CDR3 is made up of 14 amino acids. The CDR3 region is CASSLEGGDYEQYF. The CDR3 region has the DNA TGTGCCAGCAGCTTAGAGGGCGGGGACTACGAGCAGTACTTC.

This clone appeared a single time. The rearrangement uses TRBV9 and TRBJ2-4, with TRBD1 identical over 9 bases. Germline V gene sequence: CDR1 SGDLS, CDR2 YYNGEE. V gave up 2 bases and J gave up 7 bases; unmatched junction bases: 4. The CDR3 is 14 residues long. The CDR3 coding sequence is TGTGCCAGCAGCGTGGACAGGGGAGAGAACATTCAGTACTTC. It yields the protein CASSVDRGENIQYF.

The chain has TRBV11-3 and TRBJ2-5, with 15 bases aligning to TRBD2. V was pared by 5 bases and J by 3 bases, with 4 bases of the junction left unmatched. This CDR3 is built from 16 residues. Germline loops: CDR1 SGHNT, CDR2 YENEEA. CDR3: CASSAGTSGGKETQYF. For the CDR3, the DNA is TGTGCCAGCAGCGCCGGGACTAGCGGGGGGAAAGAGACCCAGTACTTC.

The chain uses TRBV28 and TRBJ1-5; TRBD1 might be the D (5 bases). The CDR3 has 14 residues. Deletions cut 5 bases from V and 4 bases from J, with 12 bases between. CDR1 is MDHEN, CDR2 SYDVKM, per germline. The CDR3 nucleotides read TGTGCCAGCAGTCATGGGGGGAGGAATCAGCCCCAGCATTTT. The encoded protein is CASSHGGRNQPQHF.

The chain carries TRBV27 and TRBJ1-2; D is possibly TRBD1 (5 bases). CDR1 is MNHEY and CDR2 is SMNVEV in the germline V gene (reference sequence). This CDR3 has 14 amino acids. The V gene lost 3 bases and the J gene lost 8 bases, with 16 bases spanning the gap. The CDR3 nucleotides are TGTGCCAGCAGTTTTTCCGGACATTCGCGGGGCTACACCTTC. This gives the protein CASSFSGHSRGYTF.

This sequence joins TRBV5-1 and TRBJ2-1; 9 nucleotides align to TRBD2. Trimming took 3 bases from V and 2 from J; bases not matched to a gene: 6. Per the germline V gene, CDR1 is SGHRS and CDR2 is YFSETQ. CDR3 length equals 16 residues. The chain's CDR3 is CASSSAAGGTYNEQFF. As DNA, the CDR3 is TGCGCCAGCAGCTCGGCGGCGGGGGGGACCTACAATGAGCAGTTCTTC.

This chain joins TRBV19 and TRBJ1-1, with D hard to call. Germline V gene sequence: CDR1 LNHDA, CDR2 SQIVND (reference sequence). V was shortened by 0 bases and J by 0 bases, with 20 bases between the two germline ends. The length of the CDR3 is 19 residues. Here the CDR3 reads CASSIDPKMSGIMNTEAFF. The CDR3 bases are TGTGCCAGTAGTATAGATCCTAAAATGTCCGGGATTATGAACACTGAAGCTTTCTTT.

V and J are TRBV6-5 and TRBJ2-7; 9 bases are shared with TRBD1. The junction had 5 bases not matched to a gene; V was cut back by 6 bases and J by 2 bases. Germline V gene sequence: CDR1 MNHEY, CDR2 SVGAGI. The CDR3 runs to 14 residues. CDR3 sequence reads: CASRRGQGTYEQYF. The CDR3 nucleotides are TGTGCCAGCAGGAGGGGACAGGGTACCTACGAGCAGTACTTC.

DNA of the CDR3: TGTGCCAGTAGTATGGGGGGACTCCCTATCACAGATACGCAGTATTTT. Encoded protein: CASSMGGLPITDTQYF. The chain has TRBV19 and TRBJ2-3; tentatively, D is TRBD2 (6 bases). Trimming removed 3 bases from V and 2 bases from J, with 15 bases in between. The germline CDR1 and CDR2 sequences are LNHDA and SQIVND (reference sequence). This CDR3 is 16 amino acids long.

The CDR3 nucleotides read TGTGCCAGCAGTTTATCCGTGCAAAAAGCCGATGGCTACACCTTC. Translating it yields CASSLSVQKADGYTF. The V and J genes are TRBV27 and TRBJ1-2, with D uncertain. V was shortened by 0 bases and J by 6 bases, with 14 bases between the two germline ends. Germline V gene lookup returns CDR1 MNHEY and CDR2 SMNVEV (reference sequence). This CDR3 contains 15 residues.

The chain carries TRBV2 and TRBJ1-5, with a weak D call TRBD1 (6 bases). This CDR3 has 14 residues. Germline CDR1 and CDR2: SNHLY and FYNNEI. Trimming left V 4 bases short and J 3 bases short, with 10 bases between. Here the CDR3 DNA reads TGTGCCAGCAGTGGGAACAGGGACAATCAGCCCCAGCATTTT. Translating gives CASSGNRDNQPQHF.

The chain uses TRBV5-1 and TRBJ2-5; tentatively, D is TRBD1 (6 bases). Germline CDR1 SGHRS, CDR2 YFSETQ. This CDR3 has 15 amino acids. Deletions cut 5 bases from V and 5 bases from J, with 19 bases between. CDR3 DNA sequence: TGCGCCAGCAGTCAAACAGGGACGGGTGGGGAGACCCAGTACTTC. This codes for CASSQTGTGGETQYF.

The chain is built from TRBV9 and TRBJ1-3; D is uncertain. The V end was cut by 3 bases, the J end by 4 bases, with 17 bases between. This CDR3 comprises 16 residues. From germline, CDR1 is SGDLS and CDR2 YYNGEE. CDR3 DNA sequence: TGTGCCAGCAGCGACCTGCCGGGGAGCGCAGGAAACACCATATATTTT. Encoded protein: CASSDLPGSAGNTIYF.

V and J are TRBV9 and TRBJ1-6; 7 bases map to TRBD1. Germline V gene data show CDR1 as SGDLS and CDR2 as YYNGEE. This CDR3 region has 15 residues. After removal of 4 bases from V and 6 bases from J, the junction contained 7 bases not matched to a gene. The CDR3 protein is CASSLQQGTNSPLHF. CDR3 coding DNA: TGTGCCAGCAGCCTTCAACAGGGGACTAATTCACCCCTCCACTTT.

The rearrangement links TRBV19 to TRBJ2-1, with no clear D. V was trimmed by 8 bases and J by 3 bases, leaving 14 bases between them. This CDR3 region has 14 residues. The germline V gene encodes CDR1 LNHDA and CDR2 SQIVND (reference sequence). The CDR3 region has the DNA TGTGCCAGTTCAGTCTGGGCCAGCTACAATGAGCAGTTCTTC. Residues: CASSVWASYNEQFF.

The CDR3 spells CASSIVGATEAFF. The CDR3, as DNA: TGTGCCAGTAGTATAGTGGGAGCTACTGAAGCTTTCTTT. This chain connects TRBV19 to TRBJ1-1; D ambiguous. The CDR3 length is 13 residues. Trimming pared 1 base from V and 5 bases from J, leaving 8 bases between. The germline V gene encodes CDR1 LNHDA and CDR2 SQIVND (reference sequence).

This chain uses TRBV14 with TRBJ2-1, with 14 bases lining up with TRBD2. The CDR3 contains 18 residues. Germline V lookup: CDR1 SGHDN, CDR2 FVKESK. The J segment lost 4 bases and the V segment lost 2 bases, leaving 7 bases of the junction unmatched. CDR3 bases: TGTGCCAGCAGCCAACCGGGACTAGCGGGAGTGGGTTACAATGAGCAGTTCTTC. Its translation is CASSQPGLAGVGYNEQFF. Full variable domain (remainder filled in from reference TRBV14 and TRBJ2-1): EAGVTQFPSHSVIEKGQTVTLRCDPISGHDNLYWYRRVMGKEIKFLLHFVKESKQDESGMPNNRFLAERTGGTYSTLKVQPAELEDSGVYFCASSQPGLAGVGYNEQFFGPGTRLTVL.

The chain employs TRBV7-9 and TRBJ1-2; TRBD1 matches at 8 bases. The CDR3 has 12 amino acids. Germline V gene lookup returns CDR1 SEHNR and CDR2 FQNEAQ (reference sequence). V gave up 9 bases and J gave up 7 bases; unmatched junction bases: 7. The CDR3 DNA is TGTGCCAGTGCCAGGGGGCTGGGTGGCTACACCTTC. It is translated as CASARGLGGYTF.

This sequence joins TRBV6-6 and TRBJ2-7, with TRBD1 identical over 8 bases. Trimming took 7 bases from V and 1 from J; bases not matched to a gene: 3. Per the germline V gene, CDR1 is MNHNY and CDR2 is SVGAGI (reference sequence). The CDR3 consists of 13 residues. The CDR3 loop is CASKQGASYEQYF. The DNA for the CDR3 is TGTGCCAGCAAGCAGGGGGCTTCCTACGAGCAGTACTTC.

This chain joins TRBV4-1 and TRBJ2-2; 9 bases line up with TRBD1. J lost 7 bases, V lost 2 bases, and 8 bases had no gene match. Looked up from germline, CDR1 is MGHRA and CDR2 is YSYEKL. The CDR3 is 16 residues long. CDR3 sequence (DNA): TGCGCCAGCAGCCAATCGGGACAGGGAGGTATCGGGGAGCTGTTTTTT. Translating it yields CASSQSGQGGIGELFF.

J is TRBJ2-1 and V is TRBV11-3; 10 bases match TRBD2. CDR1 SGHNT and CDR2 YENEEA come from the germline V gene. The CDR3 length is 16 residues. Trimming cost V 4 bases and J 5 bases; bases outside gene matches: 8. The CDR3 DNA follows: TGTGCCAGCAGCTCATGGACTAGCGGACCACACAATGAGCAGTTCTTC. Its translation: CASSSWTSGPHNEQFF.

The chain carries TRBV3-1 (or the pseudogene TRBV3-2) and TRBJ2-5; TRBD2 might be the D (6 bases). Germline assignment: CDR1 LGHDT and CDR2 YNNKEL (reference sequence). The CDR3 sequence is 18 residues long. The V gene lost 1 base and the J gene lost 2 bases, with 20 bases spanning the gap. Written as DNA, the CDR3 is TGTGCCAGCAGCCAAGGATTGGATTGGGACTGGGTACAAGAGACCCAGTACTTC. Protein sequence: CASSQGLDWDWVQETQYF.

The gene calls are TRBV19 and TRBJ2-1, with 10 bases that match TRBD1. CDR1 and CDR2 from the germline V gene are LNHDA and SQIVND (reference sequence). This CDR3 has 14 amino acids. Unmatched junction bases numbered 7, after V lost 6 bases and J lost 8 bases. The chain's CDR3 is CASSRWDRGDEQFF. The CDR3, as DNA: TGTGCCAGTAGCAGATGGGACAGGGGCGATGAGCAGTTCTTC.